The clone carrying this T cell receptor (beta chain) appeared many times. TCRdb called the reads again in MiXCR, with one record for every CDR3 protein. This sample carries 250,000 or so distinct CDR3 sequences, approximately 8.3% of them seen once, and the ten largest clones take about 16%. The length of the CDR3 is 16 residues. After removal of 5 bases from V and 4 bases from J, the junction contained 10 bases not matched to a gene. Germline CDR1 LNHDA, CDR2 SQIVND (reference sequence). These data originate in a study of T cell repertoires in cytomegalovirus infection. This TCR came from a human donor in good health (CMV status not recorded). Some clones in this sample may be carry-over from other donors' samples. Sequencing was performed on PBMCs. The chain joins TRBV19 to TRBJ1-4; 7 nucleotides agree with TRBD1. CDR3 region: CASSRFPGQSNEKLFF. In nucleotides, the CDR3 is TGTGCCAGTAGTCGGTTCCCGGGACAGAGTAATGAAAAACTGTTTTTT. The whole variable domain, remainder taken from reference TRBV19 and TRBJ1-4, is DGGITQSPKYLFRKEGQNVTLSCEQNLNHDAMYWYRQDPGQGLRLIYYSQIVNDFQKGDIAEGYSVSREKKESFPLTVTSAQKNPTAFYLCASSRFPGQSNEKLFFGSGTQLSVL.